Reported below is one T cell receptor beta chain. This clonotype showed up many times. The clone's antigen remains unknown. Per-nucleotide qualities are absent, and no much larger clonotype sits a single base away. The source of the sample is a study of T cell repertoires in cytomegalovirus infection (dated by TCRdb to the late 2010s). For the study in its entirety: Recently identified HLA-C-restricted CMV epitopes, whose presentation resists viral immunomodulation, were targeted by peptide stimulations together with well-studied HLA-B-restricted epitopes. Because public TCR beta signatures pointed to carriage of CMV infection together with the matching HLA type, the HLA type of each donor mattered for the analysis. General study outcomes and caveats: In both this cohort and an independent roughly 350-donor cohort, the cumulative frequency of public TCR beta family members distinguished carriers of CMV infection plus the relevant HLA type. The ex vivo response was dominated by HLA-C-restricted CMV-specific TCR beta clonotypes, which also provided the single most frequent clonotype in two of eight donors.

The CDR3 has 12 amino acids, counting the end cysteine and phenylalanine. The DNA shown is the 36-base CDR3, in frame from base 1. V and J lose 7 bases and 6 bases, and a span of 9 bases separates them. CDR1 and CDR2 were assigned from the germline V gene as SGHVS and FNYEAQ. Sequenced on an Illumina HiSeq 1500. TCRdb passed the public sequencing reads through fastp at Q25 and MiXCR, retaining productive beta sequences. One record per CDR3 amino acid sequence lists the most common genes and DNA. A total of around 750,000 distinct CDR3 sequences appear in this sample, roughly 33% of them only once. The leading ten clones occupy 12% of the sample. Sample treatment or condition, as interpreted from the label and publication: in vitro stimulation with specific CMV peptide epitopes to enrich CMV-specific T cells.

This specimen was cultured CD8+ T cells from PBMCs, taken from culture after CMV antigen stimulation. This sequence uses TRBV7-6 and TRBJ2-2, and perhaps TRBD2 as D gene, on 5 matching bases. This clonotype was sampled from a human donor in good health (CMV status not recorded). Some clones in this sample may be carry-over from other donors' samples. The DNA sequence follows: TGTGCCAGCAACCCGGGGTCCGGGGAGCTGTTTTTT. The translation is CASNPGSGELFF.